This is a list of T cell receptor beta chains from one sample in a study of cytomegalovirus exposure and HLA in healthy donors. Produced via immunoSEQ multiplex PCR; TCRdb's table is partial and in-frame only. The sample includes 130,000 or so clones, 89% of them seen just once. The sequencing input was PBMCs. The origin of the receptors is a woman aged 18-29 years in good health and CMV-seropositive. The CDR3 runs from the conserved cysteine through the conserved F or W. A D gene is named only where the DNA matches it firmly. Size is omitted from some rows. Given values are once, few, many or a class for expanded clones.

j_call d_call clone_size v_call cdr3_aa cdr3_nt
TRBJ2-5 NA NA TRBV5-1 CASSLAAGQGETQYF TGCGCCAGCAGCTTGGCCGCAGGCCAGGGAGAGACCCAGTACTTC
TRBJ2-5 TRBD2 NA TRBV6-1 CASSDPPAGGRETQYF TGTGCCAGCAGTGATCCCCCAGCGGGGGGGCGGGAGACCCAGTACTTC
TRBJ2-2 TRBD2 NA TRBV5-6 CASSLASGGALTGELFF TGTGCCAGCAGCTTGGCTAGCGGGGGGGCTCTCACCGGGGAGCTGTTTTTT
TRBJ1-6 TRBD1 few TRBV19 CASRRTGVGNSPLHF TGTGCCAGTAGGCGGACAGGGGTGGGGAATTCACCCCTCCACTTT
TRBJ2-1 NA NA TRBV7-9 CASSRNNEQFF TGTGCCAGCAGCCGTAACAATGAGCAGTTCTTC
TRBJ2-1 NA NA TRBV19 CASSIAQGSNEQFF TGTGCCAGTAGTATAGCGCAGGGGAGCAATGAGCAGTTCTTC
TRBJ1-3 TRBD1 NA TRBV2 CASSVQGAGNTIYF TGTGCCAGCAGTGTTCAGGGGGCTGGAAACACCATATATTTT
TRBJ2-7 NA NA TRBV5-6 CASSFLWGTGTTYEQYF TGTGCCAGCAGCTTCTTGTGGGGAACAGGGACGACCTACGAGCAGTACTTC
TRBJ1-1 NA NA TRBV6-5 CASSYAVGGGTEAFF TGTGCCAGCAGTTACGCCGTCGGAGGAGGCACTGAAGCTTTCTTT
TRBJ2-7 NA NA TRBV9 CASSVSGGPSYEQYF TGTGCCAGCAGCGTTTCGGGGGGCCCCTCCTACGAGCAGTACTTC
TRBJ2-5 TRBD2 NA TRBV7-7 CASSGTSEGAGETQYF TGTGCTAGCAGCGGGACTAGCGAGGGGGCTGGAGAGACCCAGTACTTC
TRBJ2-6 TRBD1 NA TRBV27 CASKKQGAAGANVLTF TGTGCCAGCAAGAAGCAGGGGGCAGCTGGGGCCAACGTCCTGACTTTC
TRBJ2-3 TRBD2 NA TRBV6-5 CASSPLAGVPDTQYF TGTGCCAGCAGTCCTCTAGCGGGGGTTCCAGATACGCAGTATTTT
TRBJ2-7 NA NA TRBV6-1 CASSEAAPGEVTYEQYF TGTGCCAGCAGTGAGGCGGCGCCGGGGGAGGTCACCTACGAGCAGTACTTC
TRBJ1-5 TRBD1 few TRBV27 CASSLYGTGDQPQHF TGTGCCAGCAGTTTATATGGCACAGGGGATCAGCCCCAGCATTTT
TRBJ1-2 NA NA TRBV6-6 CASAPEGNGYTF TGTGCCAGCGCCCCGGAGGGAAATGGCTACACCTTC
TRBJ1-2 NA once TRBV4-2 CASSQDRGAYGYTF TGTGCCAGCAGCCAAGATCGGGGTGCCTATGGCTACACCTTC
TRBJ1-5 TRBD1 NA TRBV6-4 CASSDSRPGDRGNQPQHF TGTGCCAGCAGTGACTCGCGCCCTGGGGACAGGGGCAATCAGCCCCAGCATTTT
TRBJ2-1 NA NA TRBV7-9 CASRIHGRQGRGEQFF TGTGCCAGCAGAATCCATGGGAGGCAGGGACGGGGTGAGCAGTTCTTC
TRBJ2-2 NA NA TRBV6-6 CASVEYRTGELFF TGTGCCAGCGTCGAATACAGAACCGGGGAGCTGTTTTTT
TRBJ2-7 NA NA TRBV18 CASSPPAGYRHEQYF TGTGCCAGCTCACCACCTGCGGGGTATCGCCACGAGCAGTACTTC
TRBJ2-1 NA NA TRBV2 CASRSGTISYNEQFF TGTGCCAGCAGGTCGGGAACTATCTCCTACAATGAGCAGTTCTTC
TRBJ2-6 TRBD1 once TRBV18 CASSQTGGASGANVLTF TGTGCCAGCTCACAGACAGGGGGCGCATCCGGGGCCAACGTCCTGACTTTC
TRBJ2-3 TRBD2 NA TRBV5-4 CASSSSDRASGGDTQYF TGTGCCAGCAGCTCTAGTGATCGGGCTAGCGGGGGAGATACGCAGTATTTT
TRBJ1-1 TRBD1 NA TRBV5-1 CASSSGQGSYTEAFF TGCGCCAGCAGCTCGGGACAGGGTTCGTACACTGAAGCTTTCTTT
TRBJ2-6 TRBD1 NA TRBV18 CASSPRSPGQGAEGANVLTF TGTGCCAGCTCACCCAGGTCTCCGGGACAGGGGGCGGAAGGGGCCAACGTCCTGACTTTC
TRBJ2-5 NA NA TRBV21-1 CASSTTPGGDRQETQYF TGTGCCAGCAGCACTACCCCAGGAGGGGACAGGCAAGAGACCCAGTACTTC
TRBJ2-7 NA NA TRBV27 CASSLAPGIGGEQYF TGTGCCAGCAGTTTAGCCCCGGGTATAGGAGGCGAGCAGTACTTC
TRBJ1-2 NA once TRBV7-8 CASSPPGENYGYTF TGTGCCAGCAGCCCCCCGGGGGAAAACTATGGCTACACCTTC
TRBJ1-5 TRBD1 NA TRBV6-1 CASSDGQAFRGRPQHF TGTGCCAGCAGTGACGGACAGGCTTTTAGAGGAAGGCCCCAGCATTTT
TRBJ2-3 NA NA TRBV7-9 CASSLLRTSTDTQYF TGTGCCAGCAGCTTATTGAGGACTAGCACAGATACGCAGTATTTT
TRBJ2-2 TRBD1 NA TRBV9 CASSASKDRANTGELFF TGTGCCAGCAGCGCATCGAAAGACAGGGCCAACACCGGGGAGCTGTTTTTT
TRBJ1-5 TRBD1 NA TRBV5-1 CASSLGTGNNQPQHF TGCGCCAGCAGCTTGGGGACAGGGAACAATCAGCCCCAGCATTTT
TRBJ1-6 NA NA TRBV30 CACKIDRPVALHF TGTGCCTGCAAGATAGATCGTCCTGTGGCCCTCCACTTT
TRBJ2-1 TRBD2 NA TRBV27 CASSLNGGSEQFF TGTGCCAGCAGTTTAAACGGGGGGTCTGAGCAGTTCTTC
TRBJ2-3 NA NA TRBV5-4 CASTAVDTQYF TGTGCCAGCACCGCGGTAGATACGCAGTATTTT
TRBJ1-4 NA NA TRBV5-1 CASSQQGSNEKLFF TGCGCCAGCAGCCAACAGGGTTCCAATGAAAAACTGTTTTTT
TRBJ2-5 NA NA TRBV27 CASSSGTLVQGTQYF TGTGCCAGCAGCTCGGGGACTCTGGTACAAGGGACCCAGTACTTC
TRBJ2-7 NA NA TRBV6-5 CASSYREVTYEQYF TGTGCCAGCAGTTACAGGGAGGTAACCTACGAGCAGTACTTC
TRBJ2-5 TRBD2 once TRBV5-1 CASSLGRTSGEIQETQYF TGCGCCAGCAGCTTGGGCCGGACTAGCGGGGAGATCCAAGAGACCCAGTACTTC
TRBJ2-2 NA NA TRBV14 CASRNRNTGELFF TGTGCCAGCCGGAACAGGAACACCGGGGAGCTGTTTTTT
TRBJ2-5 TRBD1 NA TRBV7-9 CASSSGQGMETQYF TGTGCCAGCAGCTCGGGACAGGGGATGGAGACCCAGTACTTC
TRBJ1-2 NA NA TRBV18 CASSQGPGVANYGYTF TGTGCCAGCTCACAAGGGCCCGGGGTAGCTAACTATGGCTACACCTTC
TRBJ2-7 NA NA TRBV15 CATSREQGPYEQYF TGTGCCACCAGCAGGGAACAGGGCCCCTACGAGCAGTACTTC
TRBJ2-2 TRBD1 NA TRBV11-3 CASSLEAGGVTGELFF TGTGCCAGCAGCTTAGAGGCAGGGGGCGTCACCGGGGAGCTGTTTTTT
TRBJ2-1 TRBD2 once TRBV2 CASSGGLAGGMSSYNEQFF TGTGCCAGCAGTGGGGGACTAGCGGGGGGCATGAGCTCCTACAATGAGCAGTTCTTC
TRBJ1-1 NA NA TRBV19 CASSSLLNTEAFF TGTGCCAGTTCATCCCTACTGAACACTGAAGCTTTCTTT
TRBJ2-7 NA NA TRBV14 CASSQDRVGYEQYF TGTGCCAGCAGCCAAGACAGGGTAGGCTACGAGCAGTACTTC